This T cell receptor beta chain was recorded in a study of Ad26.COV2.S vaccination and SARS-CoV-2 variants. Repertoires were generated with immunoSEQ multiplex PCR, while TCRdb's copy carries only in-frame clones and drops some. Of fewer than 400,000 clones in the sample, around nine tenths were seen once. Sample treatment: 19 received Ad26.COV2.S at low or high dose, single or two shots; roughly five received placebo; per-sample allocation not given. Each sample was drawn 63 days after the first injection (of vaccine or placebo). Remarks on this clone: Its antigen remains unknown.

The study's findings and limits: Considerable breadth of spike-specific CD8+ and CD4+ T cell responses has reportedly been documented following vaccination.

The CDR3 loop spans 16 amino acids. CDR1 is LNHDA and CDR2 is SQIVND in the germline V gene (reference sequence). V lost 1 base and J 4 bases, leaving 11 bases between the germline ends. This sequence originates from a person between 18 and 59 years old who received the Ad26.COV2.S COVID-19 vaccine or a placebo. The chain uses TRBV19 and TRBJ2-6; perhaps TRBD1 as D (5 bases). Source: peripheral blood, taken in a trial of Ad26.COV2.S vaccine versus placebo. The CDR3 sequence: CASSIVAGLGANVLTF. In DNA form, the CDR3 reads TGTGCCAGTAGTATAGTGGCAGGGCTAGGGGCCAACGTCCTGACTTTC.